The clone carrying this TCR beta chain was detected only a few times. V was cut by 7 bases and J by 4 bases, with 10 bases left in between. This CDR3 has 13 amino acids. Germline V gene lookup returns CDR1 SNHLY and CDR2 FYNNEI. This specimen comes from a study of STAT5B mutations in CD4+ large granular lymphocyte leukemia. Only in-frame clones appear in the TCRdb table, and some are missing; sequencing was by immunoSEQ multiplex PCR. Of 30,000 or so clones in the sample, approximately 80% were seen once. This sequence originates from a human donor in good health. Sequenced material: CD4+ T cells from blood buffy coats. The genes are TRBV2 and TRBJ2-2, with D possibly TRBD2 on 5 matching bases. The CDR3, as DNA: TGTGCCAGCAACGGGGTTCCCACCGGGGAGCTGTTTTTT. Protein sequence: CASNGVPTGELFF.